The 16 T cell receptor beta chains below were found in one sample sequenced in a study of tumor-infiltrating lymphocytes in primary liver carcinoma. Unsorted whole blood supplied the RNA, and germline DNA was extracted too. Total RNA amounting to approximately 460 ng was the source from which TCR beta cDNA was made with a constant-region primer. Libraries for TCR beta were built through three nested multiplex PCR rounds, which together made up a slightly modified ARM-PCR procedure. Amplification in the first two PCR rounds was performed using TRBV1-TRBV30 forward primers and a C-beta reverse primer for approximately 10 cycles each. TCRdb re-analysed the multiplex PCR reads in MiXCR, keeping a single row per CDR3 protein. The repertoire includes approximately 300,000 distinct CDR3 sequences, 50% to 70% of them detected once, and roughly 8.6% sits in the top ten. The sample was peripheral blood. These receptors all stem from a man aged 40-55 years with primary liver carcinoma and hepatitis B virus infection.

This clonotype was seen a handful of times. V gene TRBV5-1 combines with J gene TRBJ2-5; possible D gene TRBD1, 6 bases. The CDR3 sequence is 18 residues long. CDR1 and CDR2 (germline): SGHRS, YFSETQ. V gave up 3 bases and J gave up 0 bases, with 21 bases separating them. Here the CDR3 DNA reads TGCGCCAGCAGCTCAGCCTTTGGCCCGACAGGCCACCAAGAGACCCAGTACTTC. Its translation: CASSSAFGPTGHQETQYF.

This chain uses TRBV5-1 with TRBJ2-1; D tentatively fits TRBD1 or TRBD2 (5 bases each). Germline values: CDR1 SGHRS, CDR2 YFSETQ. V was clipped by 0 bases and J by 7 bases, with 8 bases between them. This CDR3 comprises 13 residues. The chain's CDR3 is CASSLGGWNEQFF. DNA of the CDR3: TGCGCCAGCAGCTTGGGGGGGTGGAATGAGCAGTTCTTC.

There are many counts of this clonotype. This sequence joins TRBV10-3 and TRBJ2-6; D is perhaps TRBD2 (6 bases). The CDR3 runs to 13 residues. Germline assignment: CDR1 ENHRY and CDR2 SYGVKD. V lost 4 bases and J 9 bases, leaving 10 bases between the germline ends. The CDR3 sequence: CAISGGLNNVLTF. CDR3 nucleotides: TGTGCCATCAGTGGTGGACTAAACAACGTCCTGACTTTC.

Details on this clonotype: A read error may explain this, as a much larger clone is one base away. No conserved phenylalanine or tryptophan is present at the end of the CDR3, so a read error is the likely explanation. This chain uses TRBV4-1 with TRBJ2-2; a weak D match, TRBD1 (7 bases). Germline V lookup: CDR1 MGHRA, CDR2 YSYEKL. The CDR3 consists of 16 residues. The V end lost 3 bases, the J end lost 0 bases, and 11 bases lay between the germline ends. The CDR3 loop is CASSHGRGANTGELFI. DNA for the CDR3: TGCGCCAGCAGCCATGGCAGGGGGGCGAACACCGGGGAGCTGTTTATT.

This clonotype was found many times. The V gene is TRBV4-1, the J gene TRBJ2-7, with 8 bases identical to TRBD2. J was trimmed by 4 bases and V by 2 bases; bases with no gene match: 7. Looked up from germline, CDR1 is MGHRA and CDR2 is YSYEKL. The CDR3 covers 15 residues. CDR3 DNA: TGCGCCAGCAGCCAATATACGGGAGGGCCGTACGAGCAGTACTTC. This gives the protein CASSQYTGGPYEQYF.

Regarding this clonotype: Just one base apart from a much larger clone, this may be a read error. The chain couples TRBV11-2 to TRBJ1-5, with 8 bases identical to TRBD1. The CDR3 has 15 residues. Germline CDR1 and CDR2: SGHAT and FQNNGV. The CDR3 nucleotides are TGTGTCAGCAGCTCGTCCCGGACAGGGAAGGAGCCCCAGCATTTT. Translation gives CVSSSSRTGKEPQHF.

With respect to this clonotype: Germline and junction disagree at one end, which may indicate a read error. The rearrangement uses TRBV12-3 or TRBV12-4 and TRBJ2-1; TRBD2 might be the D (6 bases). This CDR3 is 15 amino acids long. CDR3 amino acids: CARSLGPGRINEQFF. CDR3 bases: TGTGCCAGGAGTTTGGGGCCAGGGAGGATCAATGAGCAGTTCTTC.

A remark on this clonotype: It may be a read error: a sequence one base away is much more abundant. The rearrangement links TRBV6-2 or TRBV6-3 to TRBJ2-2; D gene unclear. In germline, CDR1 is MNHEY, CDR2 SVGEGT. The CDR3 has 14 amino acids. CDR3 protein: CANSWALGTGELFF. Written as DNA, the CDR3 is TGTGCCAACAGTTGGGCGCTAGGCACCGGGGAGCTGTTTTTT.

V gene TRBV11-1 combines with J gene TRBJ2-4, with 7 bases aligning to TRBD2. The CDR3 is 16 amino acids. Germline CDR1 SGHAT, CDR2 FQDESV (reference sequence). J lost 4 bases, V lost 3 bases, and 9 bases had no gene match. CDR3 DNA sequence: TGTGCCAGCAGCTTCCGCCGCGGGGGTGTAAAAAACATTCAGTACTTC. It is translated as CASSFRRGGVKNIQYF.

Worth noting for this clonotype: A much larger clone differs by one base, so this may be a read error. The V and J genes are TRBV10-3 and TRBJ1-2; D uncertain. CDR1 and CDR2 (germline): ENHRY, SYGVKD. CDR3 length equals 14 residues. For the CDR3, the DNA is TGTACCATCAGTGAGTCTCTCGCTAACTATGGCTACACCTTC. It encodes CTISESLANYGYTF.

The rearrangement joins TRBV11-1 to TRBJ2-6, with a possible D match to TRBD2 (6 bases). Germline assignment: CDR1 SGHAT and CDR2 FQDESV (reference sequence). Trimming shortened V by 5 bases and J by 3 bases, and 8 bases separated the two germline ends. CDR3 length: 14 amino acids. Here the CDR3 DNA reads TGTGCCAGCAGCGGAGGGATTGGGGCCAACGTCCTGACTTTC. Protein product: CASSGGIGANVLTF.

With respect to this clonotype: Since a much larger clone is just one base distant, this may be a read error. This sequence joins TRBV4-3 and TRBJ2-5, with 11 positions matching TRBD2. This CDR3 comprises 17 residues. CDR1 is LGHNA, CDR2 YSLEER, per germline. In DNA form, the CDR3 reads TGCGCCAGCAGCCAATACTTAGCGGGAGGGAACCAAGGGACCCAGTACTTC. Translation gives CASSQYLAGGNQGTQYF.

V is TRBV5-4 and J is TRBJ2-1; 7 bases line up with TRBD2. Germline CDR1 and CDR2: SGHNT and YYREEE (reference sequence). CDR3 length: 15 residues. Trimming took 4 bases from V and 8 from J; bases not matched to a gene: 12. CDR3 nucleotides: TGTGCCAGCAGCACAACTGGCGGGAGCACCGATGAGCAGTTCTTC. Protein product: CASSTTGGSTDEQFF.

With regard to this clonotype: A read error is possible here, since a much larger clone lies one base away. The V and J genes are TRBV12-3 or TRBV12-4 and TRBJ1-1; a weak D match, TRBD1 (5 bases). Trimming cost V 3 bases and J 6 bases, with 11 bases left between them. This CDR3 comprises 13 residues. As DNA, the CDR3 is TGTGCCAGCAGTTTTGCGAGGGGCGCTGAAGCTTTCTTT. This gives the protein CASSFARGAEAFF.

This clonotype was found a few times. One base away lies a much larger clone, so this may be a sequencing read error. The CDR3 sequence is CVSSQGPGELFF. CDR3 nucleotide sequence: TGTGTCAGCAGTCAGGGCCCCGGGGAGCTGTTTTTT. The chain joins TRBV6-5 to TRBJ2-2, with D maybe TRBD1 (5 bases). The CDR3 has 12 residues. Germline lookup yields CDR1 MNHEY and CDR2 SVGAGI.

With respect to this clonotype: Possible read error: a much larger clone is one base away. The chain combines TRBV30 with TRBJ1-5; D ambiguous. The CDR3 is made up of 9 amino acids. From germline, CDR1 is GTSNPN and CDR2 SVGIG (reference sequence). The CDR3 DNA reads TGTGCCTTAAACCAGCTCCAGCATTTT. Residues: CALNQLQHF.